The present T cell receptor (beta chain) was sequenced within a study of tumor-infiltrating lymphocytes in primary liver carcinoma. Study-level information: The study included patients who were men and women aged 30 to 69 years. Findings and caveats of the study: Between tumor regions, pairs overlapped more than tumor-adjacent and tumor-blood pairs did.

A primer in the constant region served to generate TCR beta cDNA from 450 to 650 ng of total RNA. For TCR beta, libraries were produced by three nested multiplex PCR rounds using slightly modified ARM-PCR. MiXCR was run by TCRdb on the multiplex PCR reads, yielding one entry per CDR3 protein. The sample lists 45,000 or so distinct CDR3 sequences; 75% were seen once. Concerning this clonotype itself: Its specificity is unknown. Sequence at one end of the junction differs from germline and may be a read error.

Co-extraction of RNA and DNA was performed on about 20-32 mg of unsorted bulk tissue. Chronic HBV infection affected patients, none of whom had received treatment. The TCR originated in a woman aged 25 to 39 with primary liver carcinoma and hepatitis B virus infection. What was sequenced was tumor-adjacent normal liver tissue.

The CDR3 here is CARSQRETPKNIQYF. CDR3 DNA: TGTGCCCGCAGCCAACGGGAGACACCCAAAAACATTCAGTACTTC. This chain links TRBV14 with TRBJ2-4; a possible D gene is TRBD2 (6 bases). Germline CDR1 and CDR2: SGHDN and FVKESK. This CDR3 spans 15 amino acids.